Listed below are T cell receptor beta chains from one sample, sequenced in a study of OX40 agonist ivuxolimab in advanced cancers. TCRdb's table, derived via immunoSEQ multiplex PCR, lists solely in-frame clones and lacks some. The sample includes 45,000 to 55,000 clones, 88% of them seen just once. The sample was CD4+ or CD8+ T cells sorted from blood, taken in a trial of the OX40 agonist ivuxolimab. These receptors came from an adult with an advanced solid tumor such as melanoma, head and neck, liver or kidney cancer. Both conserved end residues are part of each CDR3. The order of the fields is V gene, J gene, clone size, D gene, CDR3 DNA, CDR3 protein. D genes are given only for firm matches. Rows give clone size only sometimes, using once, few, many, or a class for an expanded clone.

TRBV5-1	TRBJ2-1	NA	NA	TGCGCCAGCAGCTTGAACGGGGGAGCCCCCCATGAGCAGTTCTTC	CASSLNGGAPHEQFF
TRBV19	TRBJ1-2	NA	NA	TGTGCCAGTAGTATCGTGGGGTTAGGTGGCTACACCTTC	CASSIVGLGGYTF
TRBV5-1	TRBJ1-1	NA	TRBD1	TGCGCCAGCAGCTTGGAAACAGGGGCAAGAGTCGGAGCTTTCTTT	CASSLETGARVGAFF
TRBV2	TRBJ2-7	once	NA	TGTGCCAGCATAGGACTGGCCCGCCGGGGAGTTGAGCAGTACTTC	CASIGLARRGVEQYF
TRBV7-9	TRBJ2-2	NA	TRBD2	TGTGCCAGCAGCAACATAGCGGGAGGCACCGGGGAGCTGTTTTTT	CASSNIAGGTGELFF
TRBV2	TRBJ1-4	few	TRBD1	TGTGCCAGCAGAGTCGACAGGGGAGGAGGTGAAAAACTGTTTTTT	CASRVDRGGGEKLFF
TRBV28	TRBJ2-1	NA	TRBD2	TGTGCCAGCCAACCCCCCCGGAGCGGGAGCTCCTACAATGAGCAGTTCTTC	CASQPPRSGSSYNEQFF
TRBV10-3	TRBJ1-2	NA	TRBD1	TGTGCCATCAGTGATGACAGGGGGAATGGCTACACCTTC	CAISDDRGNGYTF
TRBV5-6	TRBJ2-2	NA	NA	TGTGCCAGCAGCCTACGGGACTACACCGGGGAGCTGTTTTTT	CASSLRDYTGELFF
TRBV30	TRBJ1-1	few	NA	TGTGCCTGGGCCCAGGGGCGGAACACTGAAGCTTTCTTT	CAWAQGRNTEAFF
TRBV5-1	TRBJ1-5	NA	NA	TGCGCCAGCAGCTTGGAGGGACGCCGAGATCAGCCCCAGCATTTT	CASSLEGRRDQPQHF
TRBV19	TRBJ2-7	NA	NA	TGTGCCACCAAGACAGGTACAAGCTCCTACGAGCAGTACTTC	CATKTGTSSYEQYF
TRBV30	TRBJ1-3	NA	NA	TGTGCCTGGAGTTCCGGCACCAACTCTGGAAACACCATATATTTT	CAWSSGTNSGNTIYF
TRBV27	TRBJ2-5	NA	TRBD2	TGTGCCAGCAGTCCTCCCAGACTAGCGGAGCGAGAGACCCAGTACTTC	CASSPPRLAERETQYF
TRBV5-1	TRBJ2-7	NA	NA	TGCGCCAGCAAATCCGGGAGCGAGAACGAGCAGTACTTC	CASKSGSENEQYF
TRBV5-4	TRBJ2-5	NA	TRBD1	TGTGCCAGCAGCTTGATGGGTCGTGGTACAGGGGCAGAGACCCAGTACTTC	CASSLMGRGTGAETQYF
TRBV6-5	TRBJ1-1	once	TRBD1	TGTGCCAGCAGTTACAAGGGACAGGGCCTCCCCACTGAAGCTTTCTTT	CASSYKGQGLPTEAFF
TRBV30	TRBJ2-7	NA	TRBD2	TGTGCCTGGAATTTAGCGGGAGGCGAGCAGTACTTC	CAWNLAGGEQYF
TRBV27	TRBJ2-7	NA	TRBD1	TGTGCCAGCAGTAGGAAACCGGGACAGGGAGGTTACGAGCAGTACTTC	CASSRKPGQGGYEQYF
TRBV29-1	TRBJ1-1	once	NA	TGCAGCGTTGAACACAGAACAGCCAACACTGAAGCTTTCTTT	CSVEHRTANTEAFF
TRBV6-1	TRBJ1-1	NA	TRBD1	TGTGCCATCCGACCCCCGGGACAGGGCTCGACTGAAGCTTTCTTT	CAIRPPGQGSTEAFF
TRBV14	TRBJ2-1	NA	TRBD2	TGTGCCAGCAGCCCAACGGGAGGACGGTCCCCCTACAATGAGCAGTTCTTC	CASSPTGGRSPYNEQFF
TRBV19	TRBJ1-1	NA	NA	TGTGCCAGTAGCCTGGTTGGCACTGAAGCTTTCTTT	CASSLVGTEAFF
TRBV7-2	TRBJ1-2	NA	NA	TGTGCCAGCAGCGCCGGGGGCTATGGCTACACCTTC	CASSAGGYGYTF
TRBV6-1	TRBJ2-6	NA	NA	TGTGCCAGCAGTGAAGCTTGGACAGCCTCTGGGGCCAACGTCCTGACTTTC	CASSEAWTASGANVLTF
TRBV7-3	TRBJ2-3	NA	NA	TGTGCCAGCAGCCAGACGGGACAAAGCACAGATACGCAGTATTTT	CASSQTGQSTDTQYF
TRBV7-9	TRBJ2-5	NA	NA	TGTGCCAGCAGCTTGAGCGCAATGGGAGAGCAGTACTTC	CASSLSAMGEQYF
TRBV7-3	TRBJ2-1	NA	TRBD2	TGTGCCAGCAGCTTGCTGGGAGCGGGAGTCTCCGACAATGAGCAGTTCTTC	CASSLLGAGVSDNEQFF
TRBV28	TRBJ1-1	NA	NA	TGTGCCAGCAAACGGGGGCTTTTAAACACTGAAGCTTTCTTT	CASKRGLLNTEAFF
TRBV21-1	TRBJ2-7	few	NA	TGTGCCAGCAGCAAACTGAAAAGGGTCGAGCAGTACTTC	CASSKLKRVEQYF
TRBV7-3	TRBJ2-3	NA	TRBD2	TGTGCCAGCAGCCGGACTAGCGGGAGGACGGATACGCAGTATTTT	CASSRTSGRTDTQYF
TRBV2	TRBJ2-1	NA	NA	TGTGCCAGCAGTGTCCTTTCTTACAATGAGCAGTTCTTC	CASSVLSYNEQFF
TRBV9	TRBJ2-2	NA	TRBD1	TGTGCCAGCAGCGTAGGACCCGGGACAGGGTCGGAAACCAACCCCGGGGAGCTGTTTTTT	CASSVGPGTGSETNPGELFF
TRBV29-1	TRBJ1-1	medium-sized	TRBD1	TGCAGCGTTGAAACAGGGGGCAGGACTGAAGCTTTCTTT	CSVETGGRTEAFF
TRBV4-1	TRBJ2-2	once	NA	TGCGCCAGCAGCATTTTGCCTACGGTCGGGGAGCTGTTTTTT	CASSILPTVGELFF
TRBV5-1	TRBJ1-2	NA	NA	TGCGCCAGCAGCTCGGGGCGGCCCCAGGACTATGGCTACACCTTC	CASSSGRPQDYGYTF
TRBV28	TRBJ2-2	NA	NA	TGTGCCAGCTCTAAGTGGTCGGCGGCCGGGGAGCTGTTTTTT	CASSKWSAAGELFF
TRBV9	TRBJ2-3	NA	TRBD2	TGTGCCAGCAGCGAGCGACTAGCGGGAGGTGTAGATACGCAGTATTTT	CASSERLAGGVDTQYF